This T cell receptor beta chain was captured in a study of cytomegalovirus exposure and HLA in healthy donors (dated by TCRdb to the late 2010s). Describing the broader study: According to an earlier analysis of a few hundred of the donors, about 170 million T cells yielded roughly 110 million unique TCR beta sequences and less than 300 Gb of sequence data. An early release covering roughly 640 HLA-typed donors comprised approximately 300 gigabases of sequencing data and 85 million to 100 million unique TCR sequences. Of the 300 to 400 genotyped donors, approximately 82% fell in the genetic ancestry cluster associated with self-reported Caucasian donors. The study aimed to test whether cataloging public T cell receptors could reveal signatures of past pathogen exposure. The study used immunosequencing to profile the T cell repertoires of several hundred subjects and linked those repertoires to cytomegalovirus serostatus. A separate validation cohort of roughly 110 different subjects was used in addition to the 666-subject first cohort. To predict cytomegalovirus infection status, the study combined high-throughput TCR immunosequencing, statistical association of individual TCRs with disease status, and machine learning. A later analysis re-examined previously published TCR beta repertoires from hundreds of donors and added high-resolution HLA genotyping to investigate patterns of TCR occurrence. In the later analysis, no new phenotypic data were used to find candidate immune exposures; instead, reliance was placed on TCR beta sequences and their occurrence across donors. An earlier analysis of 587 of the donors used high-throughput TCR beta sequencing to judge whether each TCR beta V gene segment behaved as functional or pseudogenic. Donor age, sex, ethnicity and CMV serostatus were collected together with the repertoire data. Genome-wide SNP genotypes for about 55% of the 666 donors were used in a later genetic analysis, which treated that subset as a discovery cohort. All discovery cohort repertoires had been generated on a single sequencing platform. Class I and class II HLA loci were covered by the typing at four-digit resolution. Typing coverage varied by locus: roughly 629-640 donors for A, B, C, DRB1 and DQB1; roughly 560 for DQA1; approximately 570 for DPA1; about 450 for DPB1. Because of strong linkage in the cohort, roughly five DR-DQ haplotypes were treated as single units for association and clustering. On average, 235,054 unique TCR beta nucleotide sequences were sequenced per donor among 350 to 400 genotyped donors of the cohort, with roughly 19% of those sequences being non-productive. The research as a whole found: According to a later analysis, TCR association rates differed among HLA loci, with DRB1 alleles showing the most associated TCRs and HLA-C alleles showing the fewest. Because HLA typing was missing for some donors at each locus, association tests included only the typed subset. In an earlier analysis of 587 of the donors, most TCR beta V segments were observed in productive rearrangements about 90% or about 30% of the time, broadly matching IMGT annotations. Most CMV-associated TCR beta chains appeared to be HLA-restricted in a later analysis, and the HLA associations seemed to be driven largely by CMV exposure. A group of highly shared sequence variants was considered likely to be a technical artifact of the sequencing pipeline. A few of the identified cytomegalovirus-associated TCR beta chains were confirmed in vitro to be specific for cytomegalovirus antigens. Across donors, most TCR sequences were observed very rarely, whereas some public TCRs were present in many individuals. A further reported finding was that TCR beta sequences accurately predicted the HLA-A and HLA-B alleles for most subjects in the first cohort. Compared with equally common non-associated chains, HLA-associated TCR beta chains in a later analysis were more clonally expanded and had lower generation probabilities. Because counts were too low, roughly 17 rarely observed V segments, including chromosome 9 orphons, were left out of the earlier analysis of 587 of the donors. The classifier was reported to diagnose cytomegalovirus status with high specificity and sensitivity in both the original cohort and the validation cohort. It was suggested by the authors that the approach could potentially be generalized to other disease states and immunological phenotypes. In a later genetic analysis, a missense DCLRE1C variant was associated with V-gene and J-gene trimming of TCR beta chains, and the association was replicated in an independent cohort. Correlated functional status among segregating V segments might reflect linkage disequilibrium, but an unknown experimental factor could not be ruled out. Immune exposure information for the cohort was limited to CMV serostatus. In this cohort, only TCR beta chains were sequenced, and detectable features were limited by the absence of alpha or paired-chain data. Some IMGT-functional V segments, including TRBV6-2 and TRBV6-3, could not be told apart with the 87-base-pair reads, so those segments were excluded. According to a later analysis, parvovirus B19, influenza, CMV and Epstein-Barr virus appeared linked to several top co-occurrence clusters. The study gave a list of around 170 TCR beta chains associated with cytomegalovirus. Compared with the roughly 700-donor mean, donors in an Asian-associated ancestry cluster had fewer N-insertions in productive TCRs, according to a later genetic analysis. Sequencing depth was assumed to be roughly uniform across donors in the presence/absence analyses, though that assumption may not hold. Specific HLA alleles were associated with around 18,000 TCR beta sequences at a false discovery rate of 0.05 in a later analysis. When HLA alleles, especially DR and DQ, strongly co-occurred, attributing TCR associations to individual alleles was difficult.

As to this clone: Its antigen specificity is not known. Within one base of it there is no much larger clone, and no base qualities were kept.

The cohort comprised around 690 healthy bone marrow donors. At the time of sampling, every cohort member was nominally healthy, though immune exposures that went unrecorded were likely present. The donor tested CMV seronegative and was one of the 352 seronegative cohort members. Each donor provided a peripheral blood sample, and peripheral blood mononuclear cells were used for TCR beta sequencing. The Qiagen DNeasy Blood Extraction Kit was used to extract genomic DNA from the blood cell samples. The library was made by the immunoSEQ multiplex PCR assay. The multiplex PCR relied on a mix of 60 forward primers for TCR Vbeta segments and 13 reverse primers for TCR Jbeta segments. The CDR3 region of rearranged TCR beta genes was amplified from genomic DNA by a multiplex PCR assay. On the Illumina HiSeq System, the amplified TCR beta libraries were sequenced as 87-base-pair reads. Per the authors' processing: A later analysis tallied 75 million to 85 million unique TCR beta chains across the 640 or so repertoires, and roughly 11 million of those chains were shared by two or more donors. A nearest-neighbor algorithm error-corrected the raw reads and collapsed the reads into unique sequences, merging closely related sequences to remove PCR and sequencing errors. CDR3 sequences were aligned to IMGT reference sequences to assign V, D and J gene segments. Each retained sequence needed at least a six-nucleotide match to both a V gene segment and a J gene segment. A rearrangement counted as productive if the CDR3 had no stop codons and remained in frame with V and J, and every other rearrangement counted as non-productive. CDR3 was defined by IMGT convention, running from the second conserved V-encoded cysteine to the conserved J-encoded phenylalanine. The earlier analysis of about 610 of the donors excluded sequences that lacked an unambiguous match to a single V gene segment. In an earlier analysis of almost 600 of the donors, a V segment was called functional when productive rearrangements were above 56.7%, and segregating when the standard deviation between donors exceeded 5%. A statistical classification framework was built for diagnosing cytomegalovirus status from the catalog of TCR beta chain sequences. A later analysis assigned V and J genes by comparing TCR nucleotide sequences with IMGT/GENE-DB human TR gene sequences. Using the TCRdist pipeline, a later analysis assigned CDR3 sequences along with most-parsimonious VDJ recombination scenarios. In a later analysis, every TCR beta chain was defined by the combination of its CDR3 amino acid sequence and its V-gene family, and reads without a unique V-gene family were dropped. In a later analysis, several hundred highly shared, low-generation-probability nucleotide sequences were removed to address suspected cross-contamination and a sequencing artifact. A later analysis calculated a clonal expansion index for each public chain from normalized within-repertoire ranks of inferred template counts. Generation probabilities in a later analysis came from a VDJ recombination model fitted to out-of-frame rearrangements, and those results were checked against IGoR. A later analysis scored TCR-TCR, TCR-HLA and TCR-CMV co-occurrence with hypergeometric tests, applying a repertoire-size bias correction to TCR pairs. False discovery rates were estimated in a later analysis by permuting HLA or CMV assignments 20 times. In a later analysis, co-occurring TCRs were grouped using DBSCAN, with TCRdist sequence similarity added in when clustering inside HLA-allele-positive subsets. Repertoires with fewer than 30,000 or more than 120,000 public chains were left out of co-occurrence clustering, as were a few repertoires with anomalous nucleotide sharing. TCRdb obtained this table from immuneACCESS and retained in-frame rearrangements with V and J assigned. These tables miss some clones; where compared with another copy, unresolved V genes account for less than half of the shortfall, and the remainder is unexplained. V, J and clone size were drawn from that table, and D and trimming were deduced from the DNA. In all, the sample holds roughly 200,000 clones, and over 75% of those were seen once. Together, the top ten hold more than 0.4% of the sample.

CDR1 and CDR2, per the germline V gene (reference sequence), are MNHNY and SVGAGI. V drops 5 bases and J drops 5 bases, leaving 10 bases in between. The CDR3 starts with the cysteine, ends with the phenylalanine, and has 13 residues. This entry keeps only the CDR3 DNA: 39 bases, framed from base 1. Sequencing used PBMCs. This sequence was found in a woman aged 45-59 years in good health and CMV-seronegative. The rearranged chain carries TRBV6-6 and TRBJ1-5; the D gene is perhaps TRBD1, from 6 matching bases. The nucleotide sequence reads TGTGCCAGCAGTGCGACAGGATATCAGCCCCAGCATTTT. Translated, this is CASSATGYQPQHF.